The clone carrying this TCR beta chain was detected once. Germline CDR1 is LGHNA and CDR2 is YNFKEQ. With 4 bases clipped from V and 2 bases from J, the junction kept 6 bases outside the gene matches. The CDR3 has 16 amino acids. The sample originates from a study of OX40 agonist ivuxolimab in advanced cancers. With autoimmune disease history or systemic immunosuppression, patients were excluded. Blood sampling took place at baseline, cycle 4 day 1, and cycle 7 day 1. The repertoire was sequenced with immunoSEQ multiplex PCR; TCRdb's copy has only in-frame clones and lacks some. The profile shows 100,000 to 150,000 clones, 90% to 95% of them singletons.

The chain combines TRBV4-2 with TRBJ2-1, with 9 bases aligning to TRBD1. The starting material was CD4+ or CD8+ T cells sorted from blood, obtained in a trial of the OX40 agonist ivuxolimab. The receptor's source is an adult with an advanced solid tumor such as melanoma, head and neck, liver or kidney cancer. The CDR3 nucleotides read TGTGCCAGCAGCCCGCGGGGGACAGGGACCTACAATGAGCAGTTCTTC. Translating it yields CASSPRGTGTYNEQFF.